These 29 T cell receptor beta chains came from one sample sequenced in a study of response to subunit inactivated influenza vaccine. TCRdb reprocessed the RT-PCR reads via MiXCR and lists one record per CDR3 protein. The data contain about 780,000 distinct CDR3 sequences, about a fifth of them seen just once; the ten biggest clones take up 9.5% to 13%. The starting material was PBMCs from blood, obtained 4 to 6 days after vaccination. The receptors derive from a man between 50 and 59 years old who received an inactivated influenza vaccine.

Remarks on this clonotype: Its ends do not fully match the called genes, so a read error is possible. V usage is TRBV11-1 and J usage is TRBJ2-3, with a tentative D call TRBD1 (6 bases). Germline-derived CDR1 and CDR2 are SGHAT and FQDESV (reference sequence). The CDR3 has 21 residues. CDR3 sequence (DNA): TGTGCCAGCAGCCCCCCCCGGACAGCCCCAAGGGCACCTTTCCACACAGATACGCTGTATTTT. Amino acid sequence: CASSPPRTAPRAPFHTDTLYF.

The genes are TRBV6-1 and TRBJ2-2, with a tentative D call TRBD1 (5 bases). Germline V gene lookup returns CDR1 MNHNS and CDR2 SASEGT. The CDR3 runs to 13 residues. V dropped 8 bases and J dropped 2 bases, with 9 bases sitting between them. In DNA form, the CDR3 reads TGTGCCAGCCAGGACACTAACACCGGGGAGCTGTTTTTT. This translates into CASQDTNTGELFF.

V usage is TRBV11-2 and J usage is TRBJ2-1; TRBD2 aligns across 9 bases. The germline CDR1 and CDR2 sequences are SGHAT and FQNNGV. The CDR3 sequence is 15 residues long. Trimming took 4 bases from V and 3 from J; bases not matched to a gene: 4. CDR3 amino acids: CASSSSGTDYNEQFF. The CDR3 DNA follows: TGTGCCAGCAGCTCTAGCGGGACCGACTACAATGAGCAGTTCTTC.

This clonotype has more than one count but fewer than ten. The chain is built from TRBV27 and TRBJ1-4; D is possibly TRBD1 (6 bases). The CDR3 is 16 residues long. The V gene lost 5 bases and the J gene lost 5 bases, with 18 bases spanning the gap. Germline V CDR1 and CDR2: MNHEY, SMNVEV (reference sequence). The CDR3 is CASSRDPTGNNEKLFF. The DNA for the CDR3 is TGTGCCAGCAGTAGAGACCCGACAGGAAACAATGAAAAACTGTTTTTT.

In this sample, this clonotype turned up many times. The V call is TRBV6-1, the J call TRBJ2-1; no clear D. Germline loops: CDR1 MNHNS, CDR2 SASEGT. CDR3 length: 13 amino acids. Trimming stripped 7 bases from V and 6 bases from J, with 13 bases between. CDR3 loop: CASTRWGSNEQFF. The CDR3 bases are TGTGCCAGCACCCGGTGGGGTTCCAATGAGCAGTTCTTC.

This clonotype has at least ten counts. The CDR3 bases are TGTGCCAGCAGTTTCCGCCCAGGACTAGCGAAAGGGGATGAGCAGTTCTTC. It encodes CASSFRPGLAKGDEQFF. V and J are TRBV27 and TRBJ2-1; the match to TRBD2 covers 9 bases. The CDR3 spans 17 residues. Germline lookup yields CDR1 MNHEY and CDR2 SMNVEV (reference sequence). V lost 3 bases, J lost 8 bases, and 14 bases stayed unmatched.

Only one count was recorded for this clonotype. The chain employs TRBV9 and TRBJ2-5; D perhaps matches TRBD2 (7 bases). The germline CDR1 and CDR2 sequences are SGDLS and YYNGEE. This CDR3 contains 14 residues. V was trimmed by 6 bases and J by 5 bases, leaving 17 bases between them. This CDR3 is CASTPLGGPETQYF. The CDR3 DNA follows: TGTGCCAGCACTCCCCTGGGGGGGCCGGAGACCCAGTACTTC.

The chain is built from TRBV30 and TRBJ1-5, with D possibly being TRBD1 (6 bases). Germline CDR1 is GTSNPN and CDR2 is SVGIG (reference sequence). Trimming pared 0 bases from V and 0 bases from J, leaving 12 bases between. The CDR3 is 16 residues long. CDR3 coding DNA: TGTGCCTGGAGTGTCTCGACAGGTCATAGCAATCAGCCCCAGCATTTT. This encodes CAWSVSTGHSNQPQHF.

The rearrangement uses TRBV20-1 and TRBJ1-5; D perhaps matches TRBD1 (6 bases). V gave up 1 base and J gave up 3 bases, with 16 bases separating them. The CDR3 covers 16 residues. Germline V gives CDR1 DFQATT, CDR2 SNEGSKA (reference sequence). Here the CDR3 reads CSARGISGTFNQPQHF. In DNA, the CDR3 is TGCAGTGCTAGAGGTATATCAGGGACATTCAATCAGCCCCAGCATTTT.

This chain joins TRBV6-1 and TRBJ1-1; D is ambiguous. This CDR3 comprises 13 residues. V dropped 3 bases and J dropped 4 bases, with 9 bases sitting between them. Germline CDR1 and CDR2: MNHNS and SASEGT. The CDR3 protein is CASSDEWSTEAFF. CDR3 DNA: TGTGCCAGCAGTGATGAGTGGTCCACTGAAGCTTTCTTT.

The chain has TRBV5-8 and TRBJ2-5; 7 bases agree with TRBD1. This CDR3 has 14 residues. V dropped 3 bases and J dropped 5; count of bases not matched to a gene: 7. CDR1 and CDR2 (germline): SGHTS, YDEGEE. CDR3 sequence (DNA): TGTGCCAGCAGCTACAGACAGGGCATGGAGACCCAGTACTTC. Protein product: CASSYRQGMETQYF.

The sample holds a few counts of this clonotype. J is TRBJ2-5 and V is TRBV7-2; D call uncertain. CDR1 SGHTA and CDR2 FQGNSA come from the germline V gene. Trimming took off 3 bases at V and 6 bases at J, with 14 bases between the two ends. The CDR3 sequence is 14 residues long. CDR3 sequence: CASSFADGSKTQYF. Written as DNA, the CDR3 is TGTGCCAGCAGCTTTGCAGATGGGTCTAAGACCCAGTACTTC.

This clonotype was observed a few times. The genes are TRBV20-1 and TRBJ1-1; unclear D gene. The V gene lost 1 base and the J gene lost 1 base, with 16 bases spanning the gap. In germline, CDR1 is DFQATT, CDR2 SNEGSKA (reference sequence). The CDR3 length is 16 residues. The CDR3 sequence is CSARASTGHQNTEAFF. The CDR3 DNA reads as TGCAGTGCTAGAGCTAGCACTGGGCACCAGAACACTGAAGCTTTCTTT.

The rearrangement links TRBV12-3 or TRBV12-4 to TRBJ2-4; a possible D gene is TRBD2 (5 bases). The V end lost 3 bases, the J end lost 2 bases, and 11 bases lay between the germline ends. This CDR3 comprises 15 residues. CDR3 sequence reads: CASSFRGRTKNIQYF. In nucleotides, the CDR3 is TGTGCCAGCAGTTTTCGGGGAAGGACCAAAAACATTCAGTACTTC.

This clonotype was counted between two and nine times. This chain links TRBV12-3 or TRBV12-4 with TRBJ2-7; TRBD2 agrees at 12 bases. This CDR3 spans 14 amino acids. V was pared by 7 bases and J by 6 bases, with 7 bases of the junction left unmatched. The chain's CDR3 is CASTQTSGSGEQYF. CDR3 nucleotides: TGTGCCAGCACCCAGACTAGCGGGAGTGGCGAGCAGTACTTC.

The chain couples TRBV27 to TRBJ2-1, with D unclear. This CDR3 contains 12 residues. Deletions cut 6 bases from V and 8 bases from J, with 11 bases between. In germline, CDR1 is MNHEY, CDR2 SMNVEV (reference sequence). The CDR3 spells CASRIPGDEQFF. The CDR3 nucleotides read TGTGCCAGCAGAATTCCTGGGGATGAGCAGTTCTTC.

V gene TRBV12-3 or TRBV12-4 combines with J gene TRBJ1-5; 9 nucleotides line up with TRBD1. The CDR3 consists of 15 residues. The ends lost 2 bases at V and 7 bases at J; junction bases unmatched: 6. The CDR3 DNA reads TGTGCCAGCAGTTTAAGGTCGGGACAGGGACAGCCCCAGCATTTT. Translation: CASSLRSGQGQPQHF.

The chain combines TRBV6-4 with TRBJ1-6; D ambiguous. V lost 2 bases, J lost 9 bases, and 14 bases lay in between. The CDR3 has 15 residues. Germline V CDR1 and CDR2: MRHNA, SNTAGT. CDR3 nucleotides: TGTGCCAGCAGTGACAAGAGGCTGGAAATTTCACCCCTCCACTTT. Translated: CASSDKRLEISPLHF.

This clonotype has more than one count but fewer than ten. V gene TRBV6-5 combines with J gene TRBJ1-2; the D gene is possibly TRBD1 (5 bases). V was clipped by 2 bases and J by 8 bases, with 12 bases between them. Germline assignment: CDR1 MNHEY and CDR2 SVGAGI. The CDR3 has 13 amino acids. CDR3 amino acids: CASSYGGRGGYTF. In DNA form, the CDR3 reads TGTGCCAGCAGTTACGGGGGTAGAGGCGGCTACACCTTC.

This chain connects TRBV27 to TRBJ2-1; D gene ambiguous. CDR1 and CDR2 (germline): MNHEY, SMNVEV (reference sequence). V was pared by 2 bases and J by 8 bases, with 16 bases between. This CDR3 comprises 15 residues. The CDR3 nucleotides are TGTGCCAGCAGTTTACATCGGCAGATTACGCATGAGCAGTTCTTC. Its translation is CASSLHRQITHEQFF.

This clonotype was observed a handful of times. V and J are TRBV3-1 and TRBJ2-1; the match to TRBD2 covers 13 bases. The junction had 5 bases not matched to a gene; V was cut back by 7 bases and J by 8 bases. Germline loops: CDR1 LGHDT, CDR2 YNNKEL (reference sequence). The CDR3 consists of 14 residues. DNA of the CDR3: TGTGCCAGCACCTTAACTAGCGGGAGGGATGAGCAGTTCTTC. This gives the protein CASTLTSGRDEQFF.

This clonotype was detected only a few times. This chain connects TRBV5-1 to TRBJ1-4; 8 nucleotides line up with TRBD1. This CDR3 has 16 amino acids. After removal of 3 bases from V and 5 bases from J, the junction contained 9 bases not matched to a gene. Germline loops: CDR1 SGHRS, CDR2 YFSETQ. In DNA, the CDR3 is TGCGCCAGCAGCTCCGGAGCTCGACAGGGGAATGAAAAACTGTTTTTT. Protein: CASSSGARQGNEKLFF.

V and J are TRBV12-3 or TRBV12-4 and TRBJ1-1, with 8 bases that match TRBD1. The CDR3 contains 15 residues. Trimming took 7 bases from V and 4 from J; bases not matched to a gene: 11. DNA of the CDR3: TGTGCCAGCAATTCACGGACAGGGCAAATCACTGAAGCTTTCTTT. Amino acids: CASNSRTGQITEAFF.

The chain is built from TRBV20-1 and TRBJ2-5, with TRBD2 matching over 10 bases. The ends lost 0 bases at V and 1 base at J; junction bases unmatched: 11. Germline-derived CDR1 and CDR2 are DFQATT and SNEGSKA (reference sequence). This CDR3 has 18 residues. The CDR3: CSARDLVGVAGGQETQYF. CDR3 sequence (DNA): TGCAGTGCTAGAGATTTGGTTGGGGTAGCGGGGGGCCAAGAGACCCAGTACTTC.

This clonotype was counted only a few times. J is TRBJ1-1 and V is TRBV25-1; the D is unclear. Trimming removed 3 bases from V and 4 bases from J, with 12 bases in between. Germline V gives CDR1 MGHDK, CDR2 SYGVNS. This CDR3 has 14 amino acids. CDR3 sequence: CASSDWSITTEAFF. The CDR3, as DNA: TGTGCCAGCAGTGATTGGTCAATAACCACTGAAGCTTTCTTT.

The rearrangement uses TRBV5-1 and TRBJ1-4; D call uncertain. The CDR3 runs 15 residues. Germline assignment: CDR1 SGHRS and CDR2 YFSETQ. V was shortened by 0 bases and J by 0 bases, with 6 bases between the two germline ends. The CDR3 nucleotides read TGCGCCAGCAGCTTGGGAAGTCCAACTAATGAAAAACTGTTTTTT. As protein: CASSLGSPTNEKLFF.

The chain uses TRBV6-5 and TRBJ2-7; TRBD2 is a possible D gene (6 bases). This CDR3 comprises 14 residues. Germline-derived CDR1 and CDR2 are MNHEY and SVGAGI. The germline V and J ends were trimmed by 4 bases and 6 bases, with 16 bases remaining between them. CDR3 nucleotides: TGTGCCAGCAGTTTCCTAAACCGGGACTCCGAGCAGTACTTC. Amino acid sequence: CASSFLNRDSEQYF.

This CDR3 is CASSYYDRESYEQYF. DNA for the CDR3: TGTGCCAGCAGCTACTACGACAGGGAATCCTACGAGCAGTACTTC. The genes are TRBV5-6 and TRBJ2-7, with TRBD1 matching 7 bases. The ends lost 3 bases at V and 1 base at J; junction bases unmatched: 7. Looked up from germline, CDR1 is SGHDT and CDR2 is YYEEEE. The CDR3 loop spans 15 amino acids.

This clonotype was seen a few times. The chain combines TRBV7-2 with TRBJ2-1; the match to TRBD1 covers 9 bases. V trimming: 5 bases; J trimming: 2 bases; junction bases outside the gene matches: 10. This CDR3 spans 17 amino acids. Germline V lookup: CDR1 SGHTA, CDR2 FQGNSA. CDR3 nucleotides: TGTGCCAGCAGCGGCCACGGACAGGGGATCGCCTACAATGAGCAGTTCTTC. This translates into CASSGHGQGIAYNEQFF.